These 21 T cell receptor beta chains came from one sample sequenced in a study of metastatic and nonmetastatic thyroid tumors. All patients were untreated before thyroid surgery. TCRdb re-called the PCR reads with MiXCR. The sample records approximately 14,000 clones, roughly 3.5% being singletons. The sequenced sample consisted of tumor tissue. The receptors derive from a female donor with papillary thyroid cancer or a benign thyroid nodule (not recorded which). Some clones in this sample may be carry-over from other donors' samples.

This clone is medium-sized within its sample. Other DNA sequences in this specimen translate into the identical CDR3. This rearrangement joins TRBV5-1 to TRBJ1-4; 7 bases are shared with TRBD1. CDR1 is SGHRS, CDR2 YFSETQ, per germline. The CDR3 contains 17 residues. Germline trimming cut 0 bases from V and 1 base from J; bases unmatched to any gene: 6. The CDR3 nucleotides are TGCGCCAGCAGCTTGGAGGCAGGGGGAGGAACTAATGAAAAACTGTTTTTT. Residues: CASSLEAGGGTNEKLFF.

This clone has just a few counts. The chain uses TRBV24-1 and TRBJ2-1, with 10 bases aligning to TRBD1. V dropped 0 bases and J dropped 7; count of bases not matched to a gene: 11. The CDR3 spans 18 residues. Germline V gene data show CDR1 as KGHDR and CDR2 as SFDVKD. In nucleotides, the CDR3 is TGTGCCACCAGTGATTTGATGACAGGGGGCGCGGTGGTGAATGAGCAGTTCTTC. This encodes CATSDLMTGGAVVNEQFF.

This clone has more than one count but fewer than ten. This sequence joins TRBV2 and TRBJ1-5; a weak D match, TRBD1 (6 bases). V lost 6 bases, J lost 16 bases, and 19 bases lay in between. The length of the CDR3 is 12 residues. CDR1 is SNHLY, CDR2 FYNNEI, per germline. The CDR3 is CASRAGVQPYHF. The CDR3 DNA reads TGTGCCAGCAGGGCAGGGGTGCAGCCCTATCATTTT. Based on the CDR3 plus reference TRBV2 and TRBJ1-5, the full variable domain is EPEVTQTPSHQVTQMGQEVILRCVPISNHLYFYWYRQILGQKVEFLVSFYNNEISEKSEIFDDQFSVERPDGSNFTLKIRSTKLEDSAMYFCASRAGVQPYHFGDGTRLSIL.

Ten or more counts support this clone. The CDR3 nucleotides are TGTGCCAGCAGCGTAGGGGGAGCTAGCGGGGAAGAGACCCAGTACTTC. Residues: CASSVGGASGEETQYF. This chain joins TRBV9 and TRBJ2-5; 9 positions agree with TRBD2. Germline V gene data show CDR1 as SGDLS and CDR2 as YYNGEE. The CDR3 loop spans 16 amino acids. The ends lost 0 bases at V and 3 bases at J; junction bases unmatched: 6.

This clone was found a few times. This chain uses TRBV4-1 with TRBJ1-4; weak D call: TRBD1 (6 bases). CDR1 MGHRA and CDR2 YSYEKL come from the germline V gene. This CDR3 is built from 15 residues. V lost 4 bases to trimming and J lost 14 bases, with 23 bases between them. DNA of the CDR3: TGCGCCAGCAGCCGACGACAGGAGACTAATGAAAGGCTGTTTTTT. This encodes CASSRRQETNERLFF.

The chain couples TRBV27 to TRBJ1-2; weak D call: TRBD1 (6 bases). Germline-derived CDR1 and CDR2 are MNHEY and SMNVEV (reference sequence). V was trimmed by 5 bases and J by 2 bases, leaving 9 bases between them. This CDR3 spans 13 amino acids. Here the CDR3 reads CASSLTGNYGYTF. As DNA, the CDR3 is TGTGCCAGCAGTCTTACAGGGAACTATGGCTACACCTTC.

The V call is TRBV7-2, the J call TRBJ1-5; possibly TRBD1 for D (5 bases). V shed 1 base and J shed 9 bases, with 16 bases lying between them. The CDR3 length is 15 residues. CDR1 is SGHTA and CDR2 is FQGNSA in the germline V gene. For the CDR3, the DNA is TGTGCCAGCAGCTTAGGTGGGGACGGAGGTGGGCCCCAGCATTTT. It codes for CASSLGGDGGGPQHF.

This clone was seen a handful of times. At one end, the junction sequence differs from germline, possibly due to a read error. This chain joins TRBV6-4 and TRBJ1-6; no firm D call. This CDR3 is 15 amino acids long. From germline, CDR1 is MRHNA and CDR2 SNTAGT. The CDR3 DNA reads as TGTGCCAGAAGTGTTCTGGCGGACTATAATTCACCCCTCCACTTT. Translated, it gives CARSVLADYNSPLHF.

This clone was detected only a few times. The rearrangement links TRBV6-5 to TRBJ2-7; D may be TRBD2 (5 bases). This CDR3 region has 17 residues. V was clipped by 4 bases and J by 1 base, with 20 bases between them. Germline V gene data show CDR1 as MNHEY and CDR2 as SVGAGI. The CDR3 nucleotides are TGTGCCAGCAGTTCTGGATCCGGGGTACCCAAATCCTACGAGCAGTACTTC. As protein: CASSSGSGVPKSYEQYF.

This clone was seen a few times. In DNA, the CDR3 is TGCGCCAGCAGCTACTCCTCCGGACAGGCCACTAACTATGGCTACACCTTC. It codes for CASSYSSGQATNYGYTF. The chain couples TRBV5-1 to TRBJ1-2, with TRBD1 identical over 7 bases. The CDR3 is 17 amino acids. Germline assignment: CDR1 SGHRS and CDR2 YFSETQ. V lost 3 bases and J lost 0; bases outside the gene matches: 11.

This clone occurred a few times. V is TRBV19 and J is TRBJ1-5; D ambiguous. The CDR3 sequence is 15 residues long. Germline CDR1 and CDR2: LNHDA and SQIVND (reference sequence). The V and J ends lost 3 bases and 1 base respectively, with 10 bases between them. DNA of the CDR3: TGTGCCAGTAGTATGGGCCGTGCGAGCAATCAGCCCCAGCATTTT. Translating gives CASSMGRASNQPQHF.

The rearrangement joins TRBV19 to TRBJ1-2; 10 bases are a match to TRBD1. This CDR3 has 13 amino acids. J lost 7 bases, V lost 9 bases, and 8 bases had no gene match. Germline V gene lookup returns CDR1 LNHDA and CDR2 SQIVND (reference sequence). CDR3 residues: CASQTGGVGGYTF. CDR3 in DNA: TGTGCCAGCCAGACAGGGGGCGTTGGTGGCTACACCTTC.

This clone was picked up many times. The chain employs TRBV6-1 and TRBJ2-1, with D unresolved. The CDR3 loop spans 15 amino acids. CDR1 is MNHNS, CDR2 SASEGT, per germline. V was clipped by 5 bases and J by 5 bases, with 16 bases between them. The CDR3 region is CASSYSRTWDNEQFF. Here the CDR3 DNA reads TGTGCCAGCAGTTACTCACGAACATGGGACAATGAGCAGTTCTTC.

This clone was counted a few times. The rearrangement uses TRBV5-1 and TRBJ2-7, with a weak D call TRBD2 (5 bases). V lost 5 bases to trimming and J lost 2 bases, with 17 bases between them. The CDR3 runs 15 residues. CDR1 and CDR2 from the germline V gene are SGHRS and YFSETQ. The chain's CDR3 is CASRVGELEAYEQYF. The CDR3, as DNA: TGCGCCAGCAGGGTAGGCGAACTAGAGGCCTACGAGCAGTACTTC.

J is TRBJ1-2 and V is TRBV6-1; unclear D gene. With 0 bases removed from V and 0 bases from J, the gap between germline ends came to 8 bases. Germline V gene sequence: CDR1 MNHNS, CDR2 SASEGT. The CDR3 is 15 residues long. CDR3 sequence (DNA): TGTGCCAGCAGTGAAGCGGAAGGACCTAACTATGGCTACACCTTC. Its protein product is CASSEAEGPNYGYTF.

This clone was found a few times. V and J are TRBV5-1 and TRBJ2-7; D remains ambiguous. The CDR3 length is 13 residues. The germline V and J ends were trimmed by 4 bases and 0 bases, with 8 bases remaining between them. From germline, CDR1 is SGHRS and CDR2 YFSETQ. CDR3 DNA sequence: TGCGCCAGCAGCGGCGACACCTCCTACGAGCAGTACTTC. This translates into CASSGDTSYEQYF.

The V and J genes are TRBV12-3 or TRBV12-4 and TRBJ1-5, with D possibly TRBD1 on 6 matching bases. CDR3 length: 15 residues. V was clipped by 6 bases and J by 2 bases, with 14 bases between them. The CDR3 DNA follows: TGTGCCAGCAGCCCTTGGGGGCTTGGCAATCAGCCCCAGCATTTT. It is translated as CASSPWGLGNQPQHF.

The chain uses TRBV19 and TRBJ1-2, with D uncertain. The CDR3 length is 17 residues. CDR1 is LNHDA, CDR2 SQIVND, per germline (reference sequence). Trimming cost V 4 bases and J 8 bases, with 26 bases left between them. This chain's CDR3 is CASSTSIAGLQAEGYTF. CDR3 in DNA: TGTGCCAGTAGTACCTCAATCGCGGGCCTGCAGGCCGAAGGCTACACCTTC.

This clone has more than one count but fewer than ten. For the CDR3, the DNA is TGTGCCAGCAGTTTCGGGGGAGATGGCTACACCTTC. Translation: CASSFGGDGYTF. This rearrangement joins TRBV28 to TRBJ1-2; a weak D match, TRBD1 (5 bases). V gave up 3 bases and J gave up 6 bases, with 8 bases separating them. The CDR3 covers 12 residues. Germline assignment: CDR1 MDHEN and CDR2 SYDVKM.

The V gene is TRBV5-1, the J gene TRBJ2-3; TRBD2 aligns across 7 bases. The CDR3 covers 17 residues. Germline V gene sequence: CDR1 SGHRS, CDR2 YFSETQ. The junction had 14 bases not matched to a gene; V was cut back by 4 bases and J by 3 bases. In nucleotides, the CDR3 is TGCGCCAGCAGCCGAGGAACCGGGACTAAGAGTACAGATACGCAGTATTTT. Amino acids: CASSRGTGTKSTDTQYF.

This clone was recorded many times. The chain recombines TRBV3-1 with TRBJ1-1; D possibly corresponds to TRBD1 (6 bases). Looked up from germline, CDR1 is LGHDT and CDR2 is YNNKEL (reference sequence). The CDR3 loop spans 13 amino acids. Trimming removed 5 bases at V and 4 bases at J, with 11 bases between. CDR3 sequence: CASSYLDSTEAFF. As DNA, the CDR3 is TGTGCCAGCAGCTATTTGGACAGCACTGAAGCTTTCTTT.